This T cell receptor (beta chain) was found in a study of blood T cell repertoires in COVID-19. For the study at large: Collection of acute and convalescent COVID-19 samples took place in the United States, Italy and Spain. PBMCs, B-cell-depleted T cells, or T cells provided the cDNA or gDNA that made up the material.

Under the authors' procedure: Reference gene primers were amplified, and this amplification served to estimate nucleated cell counts. TCRdb keeps only in-frame clones here, not all; method: immunoSEQ multiplex PCR. That table furnishes V, J and clone size, whereas the DNA furnished D and trimming. The sample includes about 380,000 clones, 81% of them seen just once. The CDR3 contains 16 residues. Per germline, CDR1 KGHSH and CDR2 LQKENI. V lost 2 bases to trimming and J lost 0 bases, with 13 bases between them. Sequenced: peripheral blood. This TCR derives from a human donor with acute or convalescent COVID-19. The donor label of this sample is uncertain. V usage is TRBV18 and J usage is TRBJ1-1; possibly TRBD1 for D (5 bases). In nucleotides, the CDR3 is TGTGCCAGCTCACCATCGAGGACAACTCTGAACACTGAAGCTTTCTTT. This codes for CASSPSRTTLNTEAFF. Full variable domain (missing parts from reference TRBV18 and TRBJ1-1): NAGVMQNPRHLVRRRGQEARLRCSPMKGHSHVYWYRQLPEEGLKFMVYLQKENIIDESGMPKERFSAEFPKEGPSILRIQQVVRGDSAAYFCASSPSRTTLNTEAFFGQGTRLTVV.